This TCR beta chain derives from a study of memory CD4+ T cells and cytomegalovirus serostatus (dated by TCRdb to between 2018 and 2020). As for the study more broadly: The cohort included around 35 healthy adults from Belgium, of whom 9 were CMV seropositive and about 25 were CMV seronegative. The study sequenced CD4+ memory TCRbeta repertoires of a Belgian cohort with known cytomegalovirus serostatus to replicate a published TCR-based CMV serostatus classifier.

Single viable CD3+CD4+CD8-CD45RO+ cells were sorted as memory CD4+ T cells on a FACSAria II. CMV serostatus was assessed using a Roche Elecsys assay, by which serum IgG against CMV pp150, pp28, p38 and p52 was detected. After thawing, total CD4+ T cells were enriched by positive selection with CD4 magnetic microbeads. The samples came from a different study that was designed specifically to examine the CD4+ T cell memory repertoire. Following standard operating procedures, peripheral blood mononuclear cells were isolated and cryopreserved, while serum was kept at -80 degrees C. The staining used CD3-PerCP (BW264/56), CD4-APC (RPA-T4), CD45RO-PE (UCHT1) and CD8-Pacific Orange (3B5) antibodies, and Sytox blue was used to exclude non-viable cells. General conclusions and limits of the study: Only CD4+CD45RO+ memory cells were sequenced, in contrast to the original study, in which naive and memory CD4+ and CD8+ populations were covered. Among the 160 or so previously reported CMV-associated TCRbeta sequences, over 65 showed up in the CD4+ memory repertoires, with each one found in between one and five individuals. For predicting CMV serostatus, the median bootstrapped AUC was approximately 0.95 using the original framework and about 0.9 using a US-trained random forest. The original-framework classifier achieved a median bootstrapped AUC of almost 0.97 with a 95% CI of 0.76-1.00 on the Belgian cohort. The results were interpreted as suggesting that the CMV-associated TCR signature is largely present in the CD4+ memory repertoire.

Trimming takes 0 bases from V and 6 bases from J, and the germline ends sit 5 bases apart. From the cysteine through the phenylalanine, the CDR3 covers 12 amino acids. The entry retains the CDR3 DNA only, 36 bases that are in frame from base 1. CDR1 is given as MGHRA and CDR2 as YSYEKL, both from the germline V gene. Regarding this clone: Its antigen is currently not known. No quality values exist for individual bases; no much larger clone is one base distant.

The Quick-DNA Microprep Kit was used to extract genomic DNA from the sorted cells. Amplification of TCRbeta DNA was done with the immunoSEQ hsTCRbeta kit, following the protocol from the manufacturer. TCRbeta libraries were sequenced on an Illumina MiSeq instrument. The source study handled its data this way. Removing out-of-frame sequences left some 2,200,000 distinct TCRbeta sequences, an average of around 67,000 per individual. Each individual was scored according to the count of 164 previously reported CMV-associated TCRbeta sequences and the total productive distinct TCRbeta count. A beta-binomial model was reimplemented in Python, and scikit-learn random forests with default parameters were trained on US cohort data. Classifier performance on the Belgian cohort was reported as the median AUC with percentile confidence intervals calculated over 10,000 bootstrap iterations. Imported from immuneACCESS, the table was reduced by TCRdb to in-frame sequences with V and J called. These copies leave out some clones; in studies compared against another copy, an unresolved V gene accounts for under half, and the cause of the remainder is not known. The V and J calls and the clone size are those of that table, but D and trimming were determined from the DNA. Counted in this sample were roughly 50,000 clones; around three quarters of them appeared once. The ten largest clones take up about 1.5% of the sample.

The receptor comes from an adult in good health and CMV-seronegative. The V gene is TRBV4-1 and the J gene is TRBJ1-1, with the D gene not clear enough to name. The sample consisted of memory CD4+ T cells from blood. In nucleotide form, the sequence is TGCGCCAGCAGCCAAGATCGATCTGAAGCTTTCTTT. This codes for CASSQDRSEAFF.